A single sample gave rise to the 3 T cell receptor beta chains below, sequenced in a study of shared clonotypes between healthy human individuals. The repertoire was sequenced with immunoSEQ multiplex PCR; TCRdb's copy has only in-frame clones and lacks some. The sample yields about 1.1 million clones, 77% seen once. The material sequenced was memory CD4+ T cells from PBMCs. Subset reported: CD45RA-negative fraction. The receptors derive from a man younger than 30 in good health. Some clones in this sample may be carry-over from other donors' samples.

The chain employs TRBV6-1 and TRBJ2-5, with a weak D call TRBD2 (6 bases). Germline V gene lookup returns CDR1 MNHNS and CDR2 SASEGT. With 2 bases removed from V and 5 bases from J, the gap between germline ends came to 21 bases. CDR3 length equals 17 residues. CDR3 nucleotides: TGTGCCAGCAGTGAATTTGGGGGGAGTGTCGGGGCGGAGACCCAGTACTTC. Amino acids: CASSEFGGSVGAETQYF.

CDR3 sequence (DNA): TGTGCCAGCAGCGTGGGGGTGATGGGACAGCAGTACTTC. Translated, it gives CASSVGVMGQQYF. The rearrangement joins TRBV9 to TRBJ2-7; D might be TRBD1 or TRBD2, each matching 5 bases. CDR3 length equals 13 residues. The germline V and J ends were trimmed by 2 bases and 8 bases, with 14 bases remaining between them. Germline CDR1 and CDR2: SGDLS and YYNGEE.

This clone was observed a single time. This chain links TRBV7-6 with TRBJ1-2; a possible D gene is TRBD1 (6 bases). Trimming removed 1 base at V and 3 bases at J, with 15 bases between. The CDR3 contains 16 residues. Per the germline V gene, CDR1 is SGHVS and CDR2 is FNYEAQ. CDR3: CASSLGVGGSDYGYTF. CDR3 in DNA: TGTGCCAGCAGCTTAGGGGTCGGGGGCAGCGACTATGGCTACACCTTC.